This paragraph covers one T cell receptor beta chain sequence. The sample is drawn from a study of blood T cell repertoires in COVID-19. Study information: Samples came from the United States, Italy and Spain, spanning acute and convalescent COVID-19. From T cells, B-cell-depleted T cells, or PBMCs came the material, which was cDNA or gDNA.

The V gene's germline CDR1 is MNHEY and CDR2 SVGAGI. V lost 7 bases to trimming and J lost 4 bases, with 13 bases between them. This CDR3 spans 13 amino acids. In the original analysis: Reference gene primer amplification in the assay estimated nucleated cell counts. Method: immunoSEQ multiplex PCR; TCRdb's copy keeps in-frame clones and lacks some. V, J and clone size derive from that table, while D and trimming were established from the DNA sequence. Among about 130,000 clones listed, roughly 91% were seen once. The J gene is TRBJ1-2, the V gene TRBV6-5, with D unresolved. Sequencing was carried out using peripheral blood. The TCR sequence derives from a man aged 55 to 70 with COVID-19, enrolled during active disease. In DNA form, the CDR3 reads TGTGCCAGCACGTCGGCAGGCCTCTATGGCTACACCTTC. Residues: CASTSAGLYGYTF.